This T cell receptor beta chain comes out of a study of blood T cell repertoires in COVID-19. Study-wide background: Samples taken during acute and convalescent COVID-19 were collected in the United States, Italy and Spain.

In the authors' workflow: Reference gene primers were amplified, and this amplification served to estimate nucleated cell counts. Method: immunoSEQ multiplex PCR; TCRdb's copy keeps in-frame clones and lacks some. D and trimming come from the DNA, and the V and J calls and clone size come from that table. The sample has approximately 440,000 clones, about 90% seen once; the top ten hold 0.6% to 0.7%. The study recruited people aged roughly 18 to 100 years across approximately 24 US areas. Cohort 3 donors counted as recovered after two negative PCRs, clearance, or resolved symptoms. The CDR3 runs to 14 residues. V lost 2 bases and J 0 bases, leaving 5 bases between the germline ends. Germline V gives CDR1 SEHNR, CDR2 FQNEAQ (reference sequence).

This sequence originates from a young man who had recovered from COVID-19. Sequencing was carried out using PBMCs or T cells enriched from blood (not recorded which). J is TRBJ1-3 and V is TRBV7-9, with D unresolved. The CDR3 DNA reads as TGTGCCAGCAGCTTAATCAGCTCTGGAAACACCATATATTTT. Protein: CASSLISSGNTIYF. The whole variable domain, remainder taken from reference TRBV7-9 and TRBJ1-3, is DTGVSQNPRHKITKRGQNVTFRCDPISEHNRLYWYRQTLGQGPEFLTYFQNEAQLEKSRLLSDRFSAERPKGSFSTLEIQRTEQGDSAMYLCASSLISSGNTIYFGEGSWLTVV.